This record concerns one T cell receptor (beta chain) sequence. Its specificity is unknown. The sample is drawn from a study of cytotoxic CD8 clonotypes in ibrutinib-treated CLL. On the study more broadly: Treatment had run for a median about 12 months, range 6 to 36, when response samples were taken.

TCRdb keeps only in-frame clones here, not all; method: immunoSEQ multiplex PCR. The sample records hundreds of thousands of clones, 70% being singletons. The V end was cut by 8 bases, the J end by 0 bases, with 7 bases between. Germline lookup yields CDR1 MDHEN and CDR2 SYDVKM. The CDR3 runs 12 residues. Study-wide findings and caveats: In comparison with age-matched healthy donors, baseline clonality was higher and tracked circulating CD8+ T-cell counts. Clonality rose at ibrutinib response, held steady in sustained remission, and fell toward baseline at progression.

Genomic DNA in an amount of about 2 micrograms was extracted from cryopreserved PBMCs and used for the preparation of TCR beta libraries. This specimen was PBMCs, taken after 24 months of ibrutinib treatment. The chain links TRBV28 to TRBJ1-2; the D is unclear. This TCR derives from a human donor with chronic lymphocytic leukemia. Here the CDR3 reads CASPTANYGYTF. DNA of the CDR3: TGTGCCAGCCCAACAGCTAACTATGGCTACACCTTC.